The next 24 T cell receptor beta chains were all read from a single sample in a study of blood T cell repertoires in COVID-19. Assay used: immunoSEQ multiplex PCR; TCRdb lists only in-frame clones, some missing. The profile shows 330,000 or so clones, roughly nine tenths of them singletons. Specimen: peripheral blood. Receptors originate from an older woman with COVID-19, enrolled during active disease.

The genes are TRBV18 and TRBJ1-2, with 7 bases matching TRBD1. V lost 2 bases and J lost 5; bases outside the gene matches: 8. CDR1 is KGHSH, CDR2 LQKENI, per germline. The CDR3 has 15 residues. CDR3: CASSPGQAGFYGYTF. The CDR3 region has the DNA TGTGCCAGCTCACCAGGACAGGCGGGGTTTTATGGCTACACCTTC.

The rearrangement links TRBV19 to TRBJ1-2, with D unclear. Germline CDR1 and CDR2: LNHDA and SQIVND (reference sequence). The CDR3 runs to 13 residues. Trimming took 4 bases from V and 3 from J, leaving 9 bases between them. The chain's CDR3 is CASSTRTDYGYTF. The CDR3 bases are TGTGCCAGTAGTACAAGAACAGACTATGGCTACACCTTC. The full variable domain, completed using reference TRBV19 and TRBJ1-2, is DGGITQSPKYLFRKEGQNVTLSCEQNLNHDAMYWYRQDPGQGLRLIYYSQIVNDFQKGDIAEGYSVSREKKESFPLTVTSAQKNPTAFYLCASSTRTDYGYTFGSGTRLTVV.

The CDR3 is CASSPPYEQYF. The CDR3 DNA follows: TGTGCCAGCAGCCCTCCCTACGAGCAGTACTTC. The rearrangement links TRBV7-3 to TRBJ2-7; D remains unclear. This CDR3 is built from 11 residues. V lost 5 bases and J 2 bases, leaving 4 bases between the germline ends. The germline V gene encodes CDR1 SGHTA and CDR2 FQGTGA.

The J gene is TRBJ2-1, the V gene TRBV24-1; the match to TRBD2 covers 15 bases. This CDR3 has 17 residues. Looked up from germline, CDR1 is KGHDR and CDR2 is SFDVKD. Germline trimming cut 5 bases from V and 11 bases from J; bases unmatched to any gene: 12. The CDR3 DNA sequence: TGTGCCACCAGTGCACGAGCCGGGACTAGCGGGGGGACAAAGCAGTTCTTC. Its protein product is CATSARAGTSGGTKQFF.

The V and J genes are TRBV11-1 and TRBJ1-1, with 12 bases that match TRBD1. Germline V lookup: CDR1 SGHAT, CDR2 FQDESV (reference sequence). The V and J ends lost 4 bases and 5 bases, in that order; junction bases with no gene match: 5. The CDR3 consists of 15 residues. The CDR3 is CASSSGTGGETEAFF. In nucleotides, the CDR3 is TGTGCCAGCAGCTCGGGGACAGGGGGCGAAACTGAAGCTTTCTTT.

The chain employs TRBV24-1 and TRBJ2-7; 8 bases line up with TRBD1. This CDR3 is built from 15 residues. V dropped 4 bases and J dropped 2; count of bases not matched to a gene: 6. Germline values: CDR1 KGHDR, CDR2 SFDVKD. CDR3 residues: CATSDPDRVAYEQYF. For the CDR3, the DNA is TGTGCCACCAGTGACCCGGACAGGGTGGCCTACGAGCAGTACTTC.

V is TRBV18 and J is TRBJ2-1; 9 bases align to TRBD2. This CDR3 has 15 residues. The germline V gene encodes CDR1 KGHSH and CDR2 LQKENI. Unmatched junction bases numbered 0, after V lost 0 bases and J lost 3 bases. The CDR3 protein is CASSPPSGGYNEQFF. In DNA, the CDR3 is TGTGCCAGCTCACCACCTAGCGGGGGCTACAATGAGCAGTTCTTC.

On this clone: Within the sample, other DNA sequences also encode this same CDR3. V and J are TRBV12-3 or TRBV12-4 and TRBJ1-5, with D hard to call. Trimming removed 2 bases at V and 1 base at J, with 3 bases between. The CDR3 totals 13 residues. CDR3 in DNA: TGTGCCAGCAGTTTACGGAGCAATCAGCCCCAGCATTTT. It codes for CASSLRSNQPQHF.

The V and J genes are TRBV9 and TRBJ1-1, with D uncertain. V lost 0 bases to trimming and J lost 1 base, with 4 bases between them. The CDR3 contains 13 residues. The germline V gene encodes CDR1 SGDLS and CDR2 YYNGEE. CDR3 in DNA: TGTGCCAGCAGCGTAGGCAGGAACACTGAAGCTTTCTTT. Residues: CASSVGRNTEAFF.

V gene TRBV2 combines with J gene TRBJ1-4; maybe TRBD1 (5 bases). The V gene's germline CDR1 is SNHLY and CDR2 FYNNEI. The CDR3 loop spans 12 amino acids. The V and J ends lost 6 bases and 8 bases respectively, with 10 bases between them. The CDR3: CASRDGGEKLFF. CDR3 in DNA: TGTGCCAGCAGGGACGGGGGAGAAAAACTGTTTTTT.

This rearrangement joins TRBV5-1 to TRBJ2-5; 15 nucleotides match TRBD2. The CDR3 totals 19 residues. Germline loops: CDR1 SGHRS, CDR2 YFSETQ. V was pared by 2 bases and J by 1 base, with 9 bases of the junction left unmatched. The CDR3 spells CASSLPGTSGGPLQETQYF. CDR3 DNA: TGCGCCAGCAGCTTACCCGGGACTAGCGGGGGGCCCCTCCAAGAGACCCAGTACTTC. Looking up the rest from reference TRBV5-1 and TRBJ2-5 gives the full variable domain: KAGVTQTPRYLIKTRGQQVTLSCSPISGHRSVSWYQQTPGQGLQFLFEYFSETQRNKGNFPGRFSGRQFSNSRSEMNVSTLELGDSALYLCASSLPGTSGGPLQETQYFGPGTRLLVL.

The rearrangement joins TRBV5-8 to TRBJ1-1; perhaps TRBD1 as D (5 bases). The CDR3 spans 13 residues. CDR1 SGHTS and CDR2 YDEGEE come from the germline V gene. V was trimmed by 0 bases and J by 11 bases, leaving 14 bases between them. The CDR3 reads CASSLARGDAAFF. The CDR3 DNA reads TGTGCCAGCAGCTTGGCGCGGGGGGATGCCGCTTTCTTT.

The chain employs TRBV28 and TRBJ2-7, with TRBD2 identical over 15 bases. The CDR3 consists of 16 residues. The germline V gene has CDR1 MDHEN and CDR2 SYDVKM. J gave up 0 bases and V 8 bases, and 5 bases lay outside the gene matches. The chain's CDR3 is CASGTSGGPVSYEQYF. The CDR3 DNA is TGTGCCAGCGGGACTAGCGGGGGGCCGGTCTCCTACGAGCAGTACTTC.

The chain uses TRBV7-2 and TRBJ1-2; 7 positions match TRBD1. The ends lost 1 base at V and 5 bases at J; junction bases unmatched: 4. Germline V gives CDR1 SGHTA, CDR2 FQGNSA. The CDR3 totals 14 residues. Here the CDR3 reads CASSLGTGLYGYTF. As DNA, the CDR3 is TGTGCCAGCAGCTTAGGGACAGGCCTTTATGGCTACACCTTC.

The V gene is TRBV28, the J gene TRBJ2-7, with TRBD1 identical over 7 bases. Germline values: CDR1 MDHEN, CDR2 SYDVKM. Losses at the gene ends were 7 bases for V and 6 bases for J; bases not matched to a gene: 12. The CDR3 is 14 amino acids. CDR3 residues: CASKTGNGLREQYF. The CDR3 bases are TGTGCCAGCAAGACAGGGAACGGATTACGCGAGCAGTACTTC.

The J gene is TRBJ1-1, the V gene TRBV28; the D gene is possibly TRBD1 (5 bases). CDR1 MDHEN and CDR2 SYDVKM come from the germline V gene. The V and J ends lost 8 bases and 1 base respectively, with 11 bases between them. The CDR3 length is 13 residues. CDR3 region: CASLVRANTEAFF. The CDR3 DNA is TGTGCCAGCCTCGTCAGGGCGAACACTGAAGCTTTCTTT.

The CDR3 region has the DNA TGTGCCAGCAGCCAAAGGACAGGGGCGAATGAAAAACTGTTTTTT. Protein: CASSQRTGANEKLFF. This sequence joins TRBV5-6 and TRBJ1-4; 9 bases are shared with TRBD1. V dropped 4 bases and J dropped 5; count of bases not matched to a gene: 6. CDR1 is SGHDT, CDR2 YYEEEE, per germline. This CDR3 region has 15 residues.

The J gene is TRBJ2-3, the V gene TRBV7-8; 8 bases match TRBD2. The germline V gene encodes CDR1 SGHVS and CDR2 FQNEAQ. The CDR3 totals 16 residues. V was clipped by 7 bases and J by 2 bases; unmatched bases: 11. CDR3 loop: CASTTTGRGATDTQYF. CDR3 sequence (DNA): TGTGCCAGCACCACCACGGGGCGGGGGGCCACAGATACGCAGTATTTT.

This clone is a singleton in its sample. The rearrangement links TRBV7-6 to TRBJ1-1; unclear D gene. Germline lookup yields CDR1 SGHVS and CDR2 FNYEAQ. V was clipped by 5 bases and J by 4 bases, with 17 bases between them. The CDR3 is made up of 15 amino acids. The CDR3 loop is CASSPVTAGPTEAFF. DNA for the CDR3: TGTGCCAGCAGCCCGGTGACGGCAGGCCCCACTGAAGCTTTCTTT.

This sequence joins TRBV19 and TRBJ1-5; 7 bases align to TRBD1. Germline CDR1 is LNHDA and CDR2 is SQIVND (reference sequence). The CDR3 contains 13 residues. The trim removed 9 bases at V and 4 bases at J, leaving 6 bases unmatched. The CDR3 sequence: CASGGQINQPQHF. Here the CDR3 DNA reads TGTGCCAGCGGGGGACAGATAAATCAGCCCCAGCATTTT.

This clone has a single count. This sequence joins TRBV12-3 or TRBV12-4 and TRBJ2-7, with D perhaps matching TRBD2 (6 bases). This CDR3 region has 12 residues. V was shortened by 3 bases and J by 7 bases, with 10 bases between the two germline ends. The CDR3: CASSFYAGEQYF. The CDR3 nucleotides are TGTGCCAGCAGTTTTTACGCGGGGGAGCAGTACTTC.

The genes are TRBV6-5 and TRBJ1-2; 8 nucleotides align to TRBD1. The germline V gene has CDR1 MNHEY and CDR2 SVGAGI. The CDR3 sequence is 14 residues long. With 6 bases clipped from V and 6 bases from J, the junction kept 9 bases outside the gene matches. CDR3 amino acids: CASSRTGTLDGYTF. CDR3 DNA: TGTGCCAGCAGCAGGACAGGGACGCTTGATGGCTACACCTTC.

V and J are TRBV2 and TRBJ1-1; no clear D. The CDR3 sequence is 12 residues long. V shed 6 bases and J shed 4 bases, with 9 bases lying between them. Germline assignment: CDR1 SNHLY and CDR2 FYNNEI. The CDR3 sequence is CASSRLATEAFF. DNA for the CDR3: TGTGCCAGCAGCAGGTTGGCCACTGAAGCTTTCTTT.

This chain links TRBV7-2 with TRBJ1-2; 7 bases are shared with TRBD1. V lost 0 bases, J lost 4 bases, and 11 bases stayed unmatched. CDR1 is SGHTA, CDR2 FQGNSA, per germline. CDR3 length equals 17 residues. This CDR3 reads CASSLALGLEGAYGYTF. Here the CDR3 DNA reads TGTGCCAGCAGCTTAGCGCTCGGTTTAGAGGGGGCCTATGGCTACACCTTC.